This is a list of T cell receptor beta chains from one sample in a study of blood T cell repertoires in COVID-19. Only in-frame clones appear in the TCRdb table, and some are missing; sequencing was by immunoSEQ multiplex PCR. This sample has a few hundred thousand clones, with 85% to 90% found just once. The sequencing sample was made of PBMCs or T cells enriched from blood (not recorded which). The receptors here all came from a woman under 30 who had recovered from COVID-19. CDR3s include the opening cysteine and the closing phenylalanine or tryptophan. Fields, in order: V gene, J gene, D gene, clone size, CDR3 length, CDR3 protein, CDR3 DNA. The D gene is left open where the match is weak. Only some rows state a clone size, as once, few, many or a class for expanded clones.

>TRBV27|TRBJ1-2|-|once|13
CASSLSGGYGYTF
TGTGCCAGCAGTTTATCGGGGGGGTATGGCTACACCTTC
>TRBV18|TRBJ1-2|-|-|16
CASSPQKGGEGYGYTF
TGTGCCAGCTCACCACAAAAAGGGGGAGAAGGCTATGGCTACACCTTC
>TRBV11-2|TRBJ1-3|-|once|16
CASSLAPRGSGNTIYF
TGTGCCAGCAGCTTAGCCCCCAGAGGGTCTGGAAACACCATATATTTT
>TRBV5-4|TRBJ1-2|TRBD1|-|14
CASSFQGQSYGYTF
TGTGCCAGCAGCTTCCAGGGACAGTCCTATGGCTACACCTTC
>TRBV7-8|TRBJ2-1|-|once|15
CASSPRLATYNEQFF
TGTGCCAGCAGCCCGCGGCTAGCGACCTACAATGAGCAGTTCTTC
>TRBV7-9|TRBJ1-2|-|-|15
CASSLGSGGTDGYTF
TGTGCCAGCAGCTTAGGGTCAGGAGGAACGGATGGCTACACCTTC
>TRBV28|TRBJ1-6|-|few|12
CATTPGYSPLHF
TGTGCCACTACTCCCGGTTATTCACCCCTCCACTTT
>TRBV7-7|TRBJ2-5|-|-|15
CASSLGPGGTETQYF
TGTGCCAGCAGCTTAGGTCCAGGCGGGACAGAGACCCAGTACTTC
>TRBV12-2|TRBJ2-7|-|-|15
CASRFPGGCSYEQYF
TGTGCAAGTCGCTTCCCAGGGGGCTGCTCCTACGAGCAGTACTTC
>TRBV7-9|TRBJ2-1|TRBD2|-|15
CASSSGTSGHNEQFF
TGTGCCAGCAGCTCGGGGACTAGCGGACACAATGAGCAGTTCTTC
>TRBV28|TRBJ2-3|-|-|14
CASRQHLKTDTQYF
TGTGCCAGCAGGCAACATTTGAAAACAGATACGCAGTATTTT
>TRBV5-4|TRBJ2-7|TRBD1|few|13
CASTTRDSYEQYF
TGTGCCAGCACCACCCGGGACAGTTACGAGCAGTACTTC
>TRBV3-1/TRBV3-2|TRBJ2-7|-|-|15
CASSPRQERTYEQYF
TGTGCCAGCAGCCCCCGACAAGAGAGAACCTACGAGCAGTACTTC
>TRBV4-1|TRBJ1-5|-|few|13
CASSHAGVQPQHF
TGCGCCAGCAGCCATGCGGGCGTGCAGCCCCAGCATTTT
>TRBV7-2|TRBJ1-4|TRBD1|-|17
CASSLDGRGLTNEKLFF
TGTGCCAGCAGCTTAGATGGCAGGGGGCTGACTAATGAAAAACTGTTTTTT
>TRBV10-2|TRBJ2-4|-|-|15
CASSESKLAKNIQYF
TGCGCCAGCAGTGAGTCGAAACTAGCCAAAAACATTCAGTACTTC
>TRBV2|TRBJ2-1|TRBD2|-|16
CASGGLDLLVGNEQFF
TGTGCCAGCGGGGGACTAGATCTCTTGGTTGGCAATGAGCAGTTCTTC
>TRBV7-9|TRBJ2-7|-|-|14
CASSPWAPTSEQYF
TGTGCCAGCAGCCCATGGGCGCCTACCTCCGAGCAGTACTTC
>TRBV11-2|TRBJ2-1|-|-|13
CASRGPMEAQQFF
TGTGCCAGCAGAGGACCGATGGAGGCCCAGCAGTTCTTC
>TRBV5-4|TRBJ2-7|TRBD2|-|15
CASSLVTSGTYEQYF
TGTGCCAGCAGCCTCGTAACTAGCGGTACCTACGAGCAGTACTTC
>TRBV19|TRBJ1-1|-|-|14
CASSAIDSNTEAFF
TGTGCCAGTAGTGCCATTGACAGCAACACTGAAGCTTTCTTT
>TRBV7-9|TRBJ1-4|-|-|16
CASSLVPPRDNEKLFF
TGTGCCAGCAGCTTAGTCCCCCCCCGGGATAATGAAAAACTGTTTTTT
>TRBV9|TRBJ1-1|-|-|12
CASSVDRQVIHF
TGTGCCAGCAGCGTAGATCGGCAGGTTATACACTTT